This entry is about one TCR beta chain. This record comes from a study of blood T cell repertoires in COVID-19. Study in general: Spain, Italy and the United States supplied samples that represented acute and convalescent COVID-19.

Seattle enrolled patients during active infection and tracked them longitudinally. V lost 1 base and J lost 2; bases outside the gene matches: 7. Germline values: CDR1 SGHVS, CDR2 FQNEAQ. This CDR3 is built from 16 residues. In the original analysis: Nucleated cell counts were estimated from reference gene primer amplification. Here immunoSEQ multiplex PCR was the method, and the copy in TCRdb shows in-frame clones only, minus some. For V, J and clone size, that table is used; D and trimming come from the DNA. The table shows more than 150,000 clones, with roughly 80% occurring only once. The chain uses TRBV7-8 and TRBJ1-2; TRBD1 agrees at 7 bases. The sample taken for sequencing was peripheral blood. The sequence was collected from a woman of 80 years or more with COVID-19, enrolled during active disease. CDR3 sequence: CASSLVSGTVNYGYTF. DNA for the CDR3: TGTGCCAGCAGCTTAGTATCGGGGACAGTGAACTATGGCTACACCTTC.